The sequence of this T cell receptor (beta chain) was determined in a study of T cell responses to AZD1222 COVID-19 vaccine. Trimming removed 5 bases at V and 8 bases at J, with 21 bases between. The germline CDR1 and CDR2 sequences are PRHDT and FYEKMQ (reference sequence). This CDR3 has 16 residues. Points on this clone: Antigen: not known.

Study outcomes and limitations: Recipients of two AZD1222 doses showed rising Spike-specific TCR breadth and depth.

Generated by immunoSEQ multiplex PCR, the TCRdb table keeps only in-frame clones and is missing some. The sample has about 160,000 clones, 75% to 90% seen once. Source: peripheral blood, taken on day 0 of AZD1222 vaccination. This receptor was taken from an adult in good health. V is TRBV13 and J is TRBJ2-2; TRBD1 is a possible D gene (5 bases). This chain's CDR3 is CASSPRQGGAPGELFF. For the CDR3, the DNA is TGTGCCAGCAGCCCCCGGCAGGGCGGAGCACCGGGGGAGCTGTTTTTT.